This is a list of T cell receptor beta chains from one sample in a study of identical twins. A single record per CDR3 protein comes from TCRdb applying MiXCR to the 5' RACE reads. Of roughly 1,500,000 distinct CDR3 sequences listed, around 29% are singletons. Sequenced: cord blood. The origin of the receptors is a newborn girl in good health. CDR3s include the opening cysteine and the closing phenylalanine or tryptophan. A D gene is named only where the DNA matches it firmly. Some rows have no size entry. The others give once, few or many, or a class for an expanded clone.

CSVLRGSGGEEYF TGCAGCGTTTTGAGGGGTAGCGGGGGCGAAGAGTATTTT TRBV29-1 . TRBD2 TRBJ2-3
CASGGFLYSNQPQHF TGTGCCAGTGGAGGGTTCCTCTATAGCAATCAGCCCCAGCATTTT TRBV19 . . TRBJ1-5
CASGLVAGGLTDTQYF TGTGCTAGTGGTTTGGTTGCGGGAGGGCTCACAGATACGCAGTATTTT TRBV12-5 . TRBD2 TRBJ2-3
CASSIGTSGTYNEQFF TGTGCCAGTAGTATAGGGACTAGCGGGACCTACAATGAGCAGTTCTTC TRBV19 few TRBD2 TRBJ2-1
CASRVRDNSYEQYF TGTGCCAGCAGGGTCCGGGACAACTCCTACGAGCAGTACTTC TRBV7-9 . . TRBJ2-7
CASRYTSGLAGWDNEQFF TGTGCCAGCAGATACACCTCGGGACTAGCGGGATGGGATAATGAGCAGTTCTTC TRBV28 few TRBD2 TRBJ2-1
CSAMTSGRSSYNEQFF TGCAGTGCTATGACTAGCGGGAGGAGCTCCTACAATGAGCAGTTCTTC TRBV20-1 few TRBD2 TRBJ2-1
CSAAGNTGELFF TGCAGTGCTGCCGGTAACACCGGGGAGCTGTTTTTT TRBV20-1 few . TRBJ2-2
CASSFWEEQFF TGTGCCAGCAGTTTTTGGGAAGAGCAGTTCTTC TRBV12-3/TRBV12-4 . . TRBJ2-1
CASSSLGRNNSPLHF TGTGCCAGCAGTTCCCTCGGACGGAATAATTCACCCCTCCACTTT TRBV28 . . TRBJ1-6
CASSYSSGRTKNIQYF TGTGCCAGCAGTTATTCTAGCGGGAGGACCAAAAACATTCAGTACTTC TRBV6-6 . TRBD2 TRBJ2-4
CASSFSLAGGRQETQYF TGTGCCAGCAGTTTTTCCCTAGCGGGAGGGAGACAAGAGACCCAGTACTTC TRBV28 few TRBD2 TRBJ2-5
CASSLWGLNEQFF TGTGCCAGCAGTTTATGGGGCCTGAATGAGCAGTTCTTC TRBV27 few . TRBJ2-1
CASSELAGGPGEQFF TGTGCCAGCAGTGAACTAGCGGGGGGGCCCGGGGAGCAGTTCTTC TRBV27 . TRBD2 TRBJ2-1
CASSLERDSDTQYF . TRBV28 few . TRBJ2-3
CASSQDGRAPYTDTQYF TGTGCCAGCAGCCAAGACGGGAGGGCCCCCTACACAGATACGCAGTATTTT TRBV4-2 few TRBD2 TRBJ2-3
CASSGGLAEFYEQYF TGTGCCAGCAGTGGGGGACTAGCGGAGTTCTACGAGCAGTACTTC TRBV2 few TRBD2 TRBJ2-7
CASSLVQGAKGTQYF TGTGCCAGCAGCTTAGTTCAGGGGGCCAAAGGGACCCAGTACTTC TRBV7-6 . TRBD1 TRBJ2-5
CASRAAGGYSDTQYF TGCGCCAGCCGGGCAGCGGGAGGGTACTCAGATACGCAGTATTTT TRBV5-1 . TRBD2 TRBJ2-3
CASSYGGTTSTDTQYF TGTGCCAGCAGTTACGGGGGGACTACTAGCACAGATACGCAGTATTTT TRBV6-6 . TRBD2 TRBJ2-3
CASSSTALAGGTTSTDTLYF TGTGCCAGCAGCTCAACAGCACTAGCGGGGGGTACTACTAGCACAGATACGCTGTATTTT TRBV13 . TRBD2 TRBJ2-3
CASSPAPPGLETDTQYF TGTGCCAGCAGCCCCGCTCCCCCGGGACTAGAGACAGATACGCAGTATTTT TRBV7-9 . TRBD2 TRBJ2-3
CASSKGAGHTDTQYF TGTGCCAGCAGCAAAGGGGCAGGCCATACAGATACGCAGTATTTT TRBV21-1 few . TRBJ2-3
CASSSRDTRNEQYF TGCGCCAGCAGCTCCCGGGACACAAGGAATGAGCAGTACTTC TRBV5-1 . . TRBJ2-7
CSVGYSGASSEQYF TGCAGCGTAGGTTACTCCGGGGCCTCAAGCGAGCAGTACTTC TRBV29-1 many . TRBJ2-7
CASQTSGNEQFF TGTGCCAGCCAAACTAGCGGCAATGAGCAGTTCTTC TRBV2 . TRBD2 TRBJ2-1